These 18 T cell receptor beta chains originate from one sample sequenced in a study of blood T cells in healthy people across ages. A second PCR, run for roughly 7 to 12 cycles, used a sample-barcoded 5' primer plus a J-beta primer mix. Each CDR3 protein is one row after TCRdb ran MiXCR on the 5' RACE reads. The sample has over a million distinct CDR3 sequences, approximately 43% seen once. Specimen: blood. The source of these receptors is a woman aged 18-35 years in good health.

The table lists this clonotype with a count of one. V and J are TRBV5-1 and TRBJ1-1; D possibly corresponds to TRBD1 (6 bases). This CDR3 region has 16 residues. The germline V and J ends were trimmed by 5 bases and 1 base, with 18 bases remaining between them. The V gene's germline CDR1 is SGHRS and CDR2 YFSETQ. The CDR3 DNA follows: TGCGCCAGCAGTTTCGGACAGACCATTAAGAACACTGAAGCTTTCTTT. Translation: CASSFGQTIKNTEAFF.

The J gene is TRBJ2-1, the V gene TRBV29-1; 16 positions agree with TRBD2. Trimming took 0 bases from V and 0 from J; bases not matched to a gene: 17. CDR3 size: 23 residues. The V gene's germline CDR1 is SQVTM and CDR2 ANQGSEA. CDR3 sequence (DNA): TGCAGCGTTGAAGAATATCCTACGGCGGGACTAGCGGGAGGGCCTTTCTCCTACAATGAGCAGTTCTTC. It translates to CSVEEYPTAGLAGGPFSYNEQFF.

This clonotype has ten or more counts. The gene calls are TRBV2 and TRBJ2-7; D could derive from TRBD1 or TRBD2 (6 bases each). The CDR3 is 14 amino acids. The germline gives CDR1 SNHLY, CDR2 FYNNEI. The V end was cut by 8 bases, the J end by 6 bases, with 20 bases between. CDR3 loop: CASCGGGRLGEQYF. The CDR3 region has the DNA TGTGCCAGCTGTGGTGGGGGGCGTCTTGGCGAGCAGTACTTC.

The V call is TRBV7-2, the J call TRBJ1-5; D uncertain. The CDR3 extends over 14 amino acids. CDR1 is SGHTA, CDR2 FQGNSA, per germline. V lost 2 bases, J lost 4 bases, and 9 bases lay in between. CDR3 loop: CASSLTQLNQPQHF. The CDR3 coding sequence is TGTGCCAGCAGCTTAACCCAACTAAATCAGCCCCAGCATTTT.

This clonotype was recorded many times. This sequence joins TRBV6-6 and TRBJ2-5; either TRBD1 or TRBD2 may supply D (5 bases each). V was shortened by 6 bases and J by 4 bases, with 12 bases between the two germline ends. This CDR3 region has 13 residues. CDR1 MNHNY and CDR2 SVGAGI come from the germline V gene (reference sequence). The DNA of the CDR3 is TGTGCCAGCAGCTCGGGACCGAGAGAGACCCAGTACTTC. Its protein product is CASSSGPRETQYF.

This clonotype was counted only a few times. This chain uses TRBV6-5 with TRBJ2-1, with D uncertain. The CDR3 length is 17 residues. Trimming removed 7 bases at V and 1 base at J, with 20 bases between. Germline CDR1 MNHEY, CDR2 SVGAGI. The CDR3 coding sequence is TGTGCCAGCAACCACGGGCAATTAGCTAAATCCTACAATGAGCAGTTCTTC. Amino acid sequence: CASNHGQLAKSYNEQFF.

The chain links TRBV12-3 or TRBV12-4 to TRBJ1-1; TRBD1 is a possible D gene (6 bases). The V end lost 8 bases, the J end lost 9 bases, and 19 bases lay between the germline ends. The CDR3 runs 13 residues. CDR3 sequence: CASAASTTGKAFF. The CDR3 region has the DNA TGTGCCAGCGCAGCATCGACGACAGGAAAAGCTTTCTTT.

This clonotype was observed many times. One end of the junction does not line up with germline, which may come from a read error. The chain joins TRBV18 to TRBJ1-1, with D uncertain. Germline V gives CDR1 KGHSH, CDR2 LQKENI. The CDR3 has 13 residues. The CDR3 loop reads CASSPGMNTEAFF. In DNA, the CDR3 is TGCGCCAGCAGCCCGGGGATGAACACTGAAGCTTTCTTT.

The chain recombines TRBV7-2 with TRBJ2-1, with D possibly called TRBD1 or TRBD2 (5 bases each). The J call is in doubt because the DNA end fits TRBJ2-7 better. The length of the CDR3 is 14 residues. CDR1 is SGHTA, CDR2 FQGNSA, per germline. Here the CDR3 reads CASSQPGAYNEQYF. CDR3 in DNA: TGTGCCAGCAGCCAACCCGGGGCTTACAATGAGCAGTACTTC.

The chain carries TRBV29-1 and TRBJ2-7; 14 nucleotides line up with TRBD2. Germline V gene data show CDR1 as SQVTM and CDR2 as ANQGSEA. Germline trimming cut 1 base from V and 7 bases from J; bases unmatched to any gene: 9. The CDR3 contains 16 residues. The CDR3, as DNA: TGCAGCGTTGAAGCCTGGACTAGCGGGGGGTACAATGAGCAGTACTTC. It translates to CSVEAWTSGGYNEQYF.

This clonotype was counted a few times. V and J are TRBV6-2 or TRBV6-3 and TRBJ2-7; 7 bases are shared with TRBD1. In germline, CDR1 is MNHEY, CDR2 SVGEGT. The CDR3 loop spans 14 amino acids. The V segment lost 6 bases and the J segment 3 bases; nucleotides outside the gene matches: 8. The CDR3 reads CASRYGQEDYEQYF. The CDR3 DNA reads TGTGCCAGCAGGTACGGACAGGAGGACTACGAGCAGTACTTC.

In this sample, this clonotype turned up once. The chain uses TRBV6-2 or TRBV6-3 and TRBJ1-5, with 8 bases that match TRBD1. Germline V gene sequence: CDR1 MNHEY, CDR2 SVGEGT. Unmatched junction bases numbered 13, after V lost 5 bases and J lost 7 bases. The CDR3 totals 16 residues. CDR3 nucleotides: TGTGCCAGCAGTAGGAACGACAGGGGCTTCAACCAGCCCCAGCATTTT. Its translation is CASSRNDRGFNQPQHF.

This chain connects TRBV7-9 to TRBJ2-2; no definite D call. Germline CDR1 is SEHNR and CDR2 is FQNEAQ (reference sequence). V was pared by 2 bases and J by 5 bases, with 12 bases between. CDR3 length: 15 residues. CDR3 protein: CASSLMKDETGELFF. DNA of the CDR3: TGTGCCAGCAGCTTAATGAAGGACGAGACCGGGGAGCTGTTTTTT. The full variable domain, in which reference TRBV7-9 and TRBJ2-2 provide the parts outside the CDR3, is DTGVSQNPRHKITKRGQNVTFRCDPISEHNRLYWYRQTLGQGPEFLTYFQNEAQLEKSRLLSDRFSAERPKGSFSTLEIQRTEQGDSAMYLCASSLMKDETGELFFGEGSRLTVL.

The J gene is TRBJ2-5, the V gene TRBV28, with D perhaps TRBD2 (5 bases). CDR1 and CDR2 from the germline V gene are MDHEN and SYDVKM. With 2 bases removed from V and 4 bases from J, the gap between germline ends came to 11 bases. The CDR3 spans 14 residues. CDR3 sequence: CASSLIEGPETQYF. The CDR3 nucleotides are TGTGCCAGCAGTTTAATAGAGGGCCCAGAGACCCAGTACTTC.

This chain connects TRBV7-9 to TRBJ2-1, with TRBD2 identical over 7 bases. Germline trimming cut 5 bases from V and 7 bases from J; bases unmatched to any gene: 11. Germline CDR1 is SEHNR and CDR2 is FQNEAQ (reference sequence). CDR3 length equals 15 residues. The CDR3: CASSPWAAGRNEQFF. Written as DNA, the CDR3 is TGTGCCAGCAGCCCTTGGGCAGCGGGACGGAATGAGCAGTTCTTC.

The chain couples TRBV2 to TRBJ2-7; possibly TRBD1 for D (6 bases). The CDR3 runs 15 residues. Germline lookup yields CDR1 SNHLY and CDR2 FYNNEI. V was clipped by 1 base and J by 4 bases, with 14 bases between them. The CDR3 is CASSEGQALLYEQYF. The CDR3 nucleotides are TGTGCCAGCAGTGAAGGACAGGCCCTTTTGTACGAGCAGTACTTC.

The chain has TRBV28 and TRBJ2-1; 7 bases map to TRBD1. The J call is uncertain, as TRBJ2-7 better fits the DNA end. There are 15 residues in the CDR3. Germline loops: CDR1 MDHEN, CDR2 SYDVKM. CDR3 sequence: CASSALLGTDNEQYF. CDR3 DNA: TGTGCCAGCAGCGCCCTTCTGGGGACAGACAACGAGCAGTACTTC.

V gene TRBV6-1 combines with J gene TRBJ1-3, with 7 bases lining up with TRBD1. Per the germline V gene, CDR1 is MNHNS and CDR2 is SASEGT. V was pared by 3 bases and J by 2 bases, with 4 bases of the junction left unmatched. This CDR3 has 15 amino acids. DNA of the CDR3: TGTGCCAGCAGTGACCGGACAGGCCCTGGAAACACCATATATTTT. Translated: CASSDRTGPGNTIYF.